Listed below are T cell receptor beta chains from one sample, sequenced in a study of T cell repertoires in cytomegalovirus infection. One entry per CDR3 protein, called by TCRdb with MiXCR from the reads. The sample records around 210,000 distinct CDR3 sequences, around 6.6% being singletons. Sample: PBMCs. The source of these receptors is a human donor in good health (CMV status not recorded). Some clones in this sample may be carry-over from other donors' samples. Each CDR3 is given with its conserved first and last residue. D genes are given only for firm matches. The size of a clone is reported for some rows only, either as once, few or many, or as a class for expanded clones.

v_gene,j_gene,abundance,d_gene,CDR3aa,CDR3nt
TRBV20-1,TRBJ1-5,many,-,CSAADSKKNQPQHF,TGCAGTGCCGCTGACTCTAAGAAAAATCAGCCCCAGCATTTT
TRBV9,TRBJ2-5,-,-,CASSVGAVRSVETQYF,TGTGCCAGCAGCGTAGGGGCGGTCAGAAGTGTAGAGACCCAGTACTTC
TRBV7-3,TRBJ2-3,many,-,CASSLKVRDEQYF,TGTGCCAGCAGCTTAAAGGTCAGGGACGAGCAGTATTTT
TRBV5-4,TRBJ1-1,many,-,CASSLEQNMNTEAFF,TGTGCCAGCAGCTTGGAACAGAACATGAACACTGAAGCTTTCTTT
TRBV10-2,TRBJ1-1,few,-,CASSEALNTEAFF,TGCGCCAGCAGTGAGGCGCTGAACACTGAAGCTTTCTTT
TRBV7-2,TRBJ1-1,many,-,CASSFIWRGVMNTEAFF,TGTGCCAGCAGCTTCATTTGGAGGGGGGTAATGAACACTGAAGCTTTCTTT
TRBV7-2,TRBJ1-2,many,-,CASSPGPQRGGYTF,TGTGCCAGCAGCCCCGGGCCCCAAAGGGGAGGCTACACCTTC
TRBV29-1,TRBJ2-1,many,-,CSGGVGYNEQFF,TGCAGCGGAGGGGTCGGATACAATGAGCAGTTCTTC
TRBV7-8,TRBJ1-6,many,-,CASSLVGSLGSSYNSPLHF,TGTGCCAGCAGCTTAGTGGGCAGCTTGGGGAGCTCCTATAATTCACCCCTCCACTTT
TRBV2,TRBJ1-2,many,-,CARAPSGSGYGYTF,TGTGCCAGGGCCCCCTCTGGTTCTGGCTATGGCTACACCTTC
TRBV20-1,TRBJ1-2,many,-,CSARTGLGRNYGYTF,TGCAGTGCTAGAACCGGACTGGGACGGAACTATGGCTACACCTTC
TRBV20-1,TRBJ2-4,-,TRBD2,CSASRLAGAKNIQYF,TGCAGTGCTAGTAGACTAGCGGGGGCCAAAAACATTCAGTACTTC
TRBV20-1,TRBJ1-6,few,TRBD1,CSAIGGQGSPLHF,TGCAGTGCCATTGGGGGACAGGGATCCCCCCTCCACTTT
TRBV6-5,TRBJ1-2,many,-,CASSPTEVYGYTF,TGTGCCAGCAGCCCGACAGAAGTCTATGGCTACACCTTC
TRBV3-1,TRBJ2-7,-,-,CASSQDRKGRSYEQYF,TGTGCCAGCAGCCAAGATCGTAAGGGGCGATCCTACGAGCAGTACTTC
TRBV2,TRBJ2-2,many,-,CASSELSGSTGELFF,TGTGCCAGCAGTGAGCTTTCGGGGTCCACCGGGGAGCTGTTTTTT
TRBV28,TRBJ2-3,many,-,CASSLADTDTQYF,TGTGCCAGCAGTTTAGCAGACACAGATACGCAGTATTTT
TRBV20-1,TRBJ1-2,few,-,CSARDASGHYGYTF,TGCAGTGCTAGAGACGCGTCGGGCCACTATGGCTACACCTTC
TRBV12-3/TRBV12-4,TRBJ2-1,many,-,CASTREIYNEQFF,TGTGCCAGCACGAGGGAAATCTACAATGAGCAGTTCTTC
TRBV5-6,TRBJ2-3,few,-,CASRQTGMGTDTQYF,TGTGCCAGCAGACAAACAGGGATGGGCACAGATACGCAGTATTTT
TRBV7-2,TRBJ1-1,many,TRBD1,CASSLGGTGGTEAFF,TGTGCCAGCAGCTTAGGCGGGACAGGGGGCACTGAAGCTTTCTTT
TRBV7-9,TRBJ1-5,-,TRBD1,CASSLAISGPGQLNQPQHF,TGTGCCAGCAGCTTAGCGATTTCAGGCCCGGGACAGCTAAATCAGCCCCAGCATTTT
TRBV6-5,TRBJ2-5,many,-,CASSYNPDNQETQYF,TGTGCCAGCAGTTACAATCCCGACAACCAAGAGACCCAGTACTTC
TRBV19,TRBJ2-1,many,TRBD2,CASSLAGGWNNEQFF,TGTGCCAGTAGTTTGGCGGGGGGCTGGAACAATGAGCAGTTCTTC
TRBV2,TRBJ1-1,many,-,CASKSPGNTEAFF,TGTGCCAGCAAAAGTCCGGGGAACACTGAAGCTTTCTTT
TRBV4-3,TRBJ2-2,many,TRBD2,CASSQGLAANTGELFF,TGCGCCAGCAGCCAAGGACTAGCGGCAAACACCGGGGAGCTGTTTTTT
TRBV7-2,TRBJ2-7,-,TRBD2,CASSFDPSGGGTF,TGTGCCAGCAGCTTCGACCCTAGCGGGGGCGGAACATTC
TRBV15,TRBJ2-3,many,-,CATSRDFLRGTSTDTQYF,TGTGCCACCAGCAGAGATTTTCTTAGAGGGACTAGCACAGATACGCAGTATTTT
TRBV4-1,TRBJ2-7,many,TRBD2,CASSLTGGEPYEQYF,TGCGCCAGCAGCCTGACGGGGGGGGAACCCTACGAGCAGTACTTC
TRBV6-1,TRBJ1-5,many,-,CASSDPGAPQHF,TGTGCCAGCAGTGACCCAGGGGCGCCCCAGCATTTT
TRBV19,TRBJ1-1,-,TRBD1,CASTHRGGMASEAFF,TGTGCCAGCACACACCGAGGGGGCATGGCTTCTGAAGCTTTCTTT
TRBV20-1,TRBJ1-1,many,-,CSVRGPGNTEAFF,TGCAGTGTCAGAGGTCCGGGGAACACTGAAGCTTTCTTT
TRBV7-8,TRBJ2-5,many,-,CASSRGGFSETQYF,TGTGCCAGCAGCAGGGGGGGTTTTTCAGAGACCCAGTACTTC
TRBV7-2,TRBJ1-2,many,-,CASSPPLNNYGYTF,TGTGCCAGCAGCCCTCCCCTGAATAACTATGGCTACACCTTC
TRBV5-6,TRBJ1-2,many,-,CASSLPDSYGYTF,TGTGCCAGCAGCTTACCAGACAGCTATGGCTACACCTTC
TRBV18,TRBJ1-1,many,-,CASSPRVQGNTEAFF,TGTGCCAGCTCACCACGAGTACAGGGGAACACTGAAGCTTTCTTT
TRBV12-5,TRBJ1-3,many,-,CASGWGIDTIYF,TGTGCTAGTGGTTGGGGAATCGACACCATATATTTT
TRBV20-1,TRBJ2-7,-,-,CSASREGYEQYF,TGCAGTGCTAGTAGGGAAGGGTACGAGCAGTACTTC
TRBV7-2,TRBJ2-1,many,-,CASSLDRSGYYEQFF,TGTGCCAGCAGCTTAGACAGGTCTGGATACTATGAGCAGTTCTTC